A selection of T cell receptor beta chains follows, all from one sample in a study of cytomegalovirus exposure and HLA in healthy donors. The assay was immunoSEQ multiplex PCR, and TCRdb's table has in-frame clones only and misses some. The sample has approximately 120,000 clones; around 94% are singletons. The sequenced material came from PBMCs. The receptors come from a woman aged 18-29 years in good health and CMV-seronegative. Each CDR3 is given with its conserved first and last residue. The D gene is left open where the match is weak. Some rows mark clone size as missing; the rest say once, few, many or name a class of expanded clone.

CDR3	DNA	D	length	J	V	size
CASSGSGRAAGELFF	TGTGCCAGCAGCGGTAGCGGGAGGGCGGCCGGGGAGCTGTTTTTT	TRBD2	15	TRBJ2-2	TRBV9	-
CAISESGTENEKLFF	TGTGCCATCAGTGAGTCAGGGACAGAAAATGAAAAACTGTTTTTT	TRBD1	15	TRBJ1-4	TRBV10-3	-
CASSYTGTGGAKNTEAFF	TGTGCCAGCAGCTATACCGGGACAGGGGGCGCGAAGAACACTGAAGCTTTCTTT	TRBD1	18	TRBJ1-1	TRBV7-8	-
CASSLVRGGPRSSYEQYF	TGTGCCAGCAGCTTAGTCCGGGGAGGACCGAGAAGCTCCTACGAGCAGTACTTC	-	18	TRBJ2-7	TRBV7-2	-
CASSVSSGTGHGYTF	TGTGCCAGCAGCGTTAGCTCTGGGACTGGCCATGGCTACACCTTC	-	15	TRBJ1-2	TRBV11-2	-
CASGGMGDHPSETPSGELFF	TGTGCCAGCGGAGGTATGGGAGACCATCCTAGCGAGACTCCCTCCGGGGAGCTGTTTTTT	-	20	TRBJ2-2	TRBV28	-
CASSLQGPGANVLTF	TGTGCCAGCAGCCTACAGGGTCCTGGGGCCAACGTCCTGACTTTC	-	15	TRBJ2-6	TRBV7-2	few
CASSPTSGAYNEQFF	TGTGCCAGCAGCCCAACTAGCGGTGCTTACAATGAGCAGTTCTTC	TRBD2	15	TRBJ2-1	TRBV11-2	-
CASSNRVAGAGELFF	TGTGCCAGCAGCAACCGGGTCGCGGGGGCCGGGGAGCTGTTTTTT	TRBD2	15	TRBJ2-2	TRBV7-2	-
CASSMYQTGSPYGQYF	TGTGCCAGCAGCATGTACCAGACAGGGTCCCCCTATGGGCAGTACTTC	-	16	TRBJ2-7	TRBV21-1	-
CASSPEVRAPVEKLFF	TGCGCCAGCAGCCCAGAGGTCAGGGCCCCGGTGGAAAAACTGTTTTTT	-	16	TRBJ1-4	TRBV5-1	-
CASRQGTDGYTF	TGTGCCAGCAGGCAGGGGACAGATGGCTACACCTTC	TRBD1	12	TRBJ1-2	TRBV7-9	-
CASSLALAGVQRFEQYF	TGTGCCAGCAGCTTGGCACTAGCGGGTGTTCAGAGATTCGAGCAGTACTTC	TRBD2	17	TRBJ2-7	TRBV5-6	-
CASSPFGGDTEAFF	TGTGCCAGCTCACCATTCGGGGGGGACACTGAAGCTTTCTTT	-	14	TRBJ1-1	TRBV18	once
CASSRRDRGDTEAFF	TGTGCCAGCAGCCGCCGGGACAGGGGAGACACTGAAGCTTTCTTT	TRBD1	15	TRBJ1-1	TRBV6-5	-
CAISDRQDQPQHF	TGTGCCATCAGTGACCGACAGGATCAGCCCCAGCATTTT	-	13	TRBJ1-5	TRBV10-3	few
CAWSENYEQYF	TGTGCCTGGTCGGAGAACTACGAGCAGTACTTC	-	11	TRBJ2-7	TRBV30	-
CASRLQGANTEAFF	TGTGCCAGCAGGCTTCAGGGCGCGAACACTGAAGCTTTCTTT	-	14	TRBJ1-1	TRBV6-5	-
CASSVDGTTYEQYF	TGTGCCAGCAGCGTTGACGGGACTACCTACGAGCAGTACTTC	TRBD2	14	TRBJ2-7	TRBV9	-
CASSLHSTGELFF	TGTGCCAGCAGCTTGCATTCCACCGGGGAGCTGTTTTTT	-	13	TRBJ2-2	TRBV5-4	once
CASSLTGLTGELFF	TGTGCCAGCAGCCTAACAGGGTTGACCGGGGAGCTGTTTTTT	-	14	TRBJ2-2	TRBV6-5	-
CASGEGLTYGYTF	TGTGCCAGCGGAGAGGGACTGACGTATGGCTACACCTTC	-	13	TRBJ1-2	TRBV6-5	-
CASSFGSSGVNEQFF	TGTGCCAGCAGTTTTGGTTCTAGCGGGGTTAATGAGCAGTTCTTC	TRBD2	15	TRBJ2-1	TRBV28	-
CASSFHRGSEAFF	TGTGCCAGCAGCTTTCACAGGGGGTCTGAAGCTTTCTTT	TRBD1	13	TRBJ1-1	TRBV4-2	-
CASSLTGRGGETQYF	TGTGCCAGCAGCTTAACCGGGAGAGGAGGAGAGACCCAGTACTTC	-	15	TRBJ2-5	TRBV7-9	-
CASIKRGLAGGRVYEQYF	TGTGCCAGCATCAAAAGGGGACTAGCGGGGGGTAGGGTCTACGAGCAGTACTTC	TRBD2	18	TRBJ2-7	TRBV28	-
CARTGTGIDGYTF	TGTGCCCGTACCGGGACAGGTATCGATGGCTACACCTTC	TRBD1	13	TRBJ1-2	TRBV30	-
CASSATGASTDTQYF	TGTGCCAGCAGTGCTACAGGGGCTTCCACAGATACGCAGTATTTT	TRBD1	15	TRBJ2-3	TRBV6-1	-
CASSQATSGIQYEQYF	TGTGCCAGCAGCCAGGCGACTAGCGGTATTCAGTACGAGCAGTACTTC	TRBD2	16	TRBJ2-7	TRBV7-6	-
CASRLAGAHNEQFF	TGTGCCAGTAGACTAGCGGGGGCCCACAATGAGCAGTTCTTC	TRBD2	14	TRBJ2-1	TRBV19	-
CASSLGVGGQGTDTQYF	TGCGCCAGCAGCTTGGGTGTAGGGGGACAAGGCACAGATACGCAGTATTTT	-	17	TRBJ2-3	TRBV5-1	-
CASSSAGTGQETQYF	TGTGCCAGCAGTTCGGCCGGGACAGGGCAAGAGACCCAGTACTTC	TRBD1	15	TRBJ2-5	TRBV28	once